This record concerns one T cell receptor (beta chain) sequence. No antigen is known for it. These data belong to a study of cytomegalovirus exposure and HLA in healthy donors. Study conclusions and caveats: Fewer N-insertions (relative to the roughly 700-donor mean) were reportedly seen in an Asian-associated ancestry cluster in a later analysis. Altogether, 150 to 200 TCR beta chains were recorded as cytomegalovirus-associated. Rare sequences made up most TCRs, while some public TCRs were found in many donors.

Healthy donors of bone marrow made up the group. This CDR3 is 10 amino acids long. Germline-derived CDR1 and CDR2 are SEHNR and FQNEAQ (reference sequence). Trimming removed 8 bases from V and 6 bases from J, with 8 bases in between. A multiplex PCR was run with 60 Vbeta primers and 13 Jbeta primers. Data came from immunoSEQ multiplex PCR; TCRdb stores just in-frame clones and leaves some out. The table lists 200,000 to 250,000 clones, almost 85% of them singletons. The sequence was collected from a woman between 40 and 55 years old in good health and CMV-seronegative. The sequenced sample was PBMCs. The J gene is TRBJ2-7, the V gene TRBV7-9; D not certain. The CDR3 protein is CASGTGEQYF. Written as DNA, the CDR3 is TGTGCCAGCGGAACGGGCGAGCAGTACTTC.